The 4 T cell receptor beta chains presented below share a single source sample, sequenced in a study of T cell responses to AZD1222 COVID-19 vaccine. Only in-frame clones appear in the TCRdb table, and some are missing; sequencing was by immunoSEQ multiplex PCR. Of around 140,000 clones in the sample, just over 90% were seen once. The starting material was peripheral blood, obtained 28 days after the second AZD1222 dose. These receptors all stem from an adult who received the AZD1222 COVID-19 vaccine.

V and J are TRBV6-6 and TRBJ2-1, with D perhaps assigned TRBD1 or TRBD2 (6 bases each). The CDR3 extends over 15 amino acids. Germline CDR1 and CDR2: MNHNY and SVGAGI (reference sequence). Trimming stripped 2 bases from V and 9 bases from J, with 17 bases between. CDR3 DNA: TGTGCCAGCAGTTACGGGACGTGGGGGGCCCCTGAGCAGTTCTTC. Translation gives CASSYGTWGAPEQFF.

The V and J genes are TRBV19 and TRBJ1-6; D is unclear. Per the germline V gene, CDR1 is LNHDA and CDR2 is SQIVND (reference sequence). The CDR3 sequence is 14 residues long. V was clipped by 9 bases and J by 7 bases, with 16 bases between them. Written as DNA, the CDR3 is TGTGCCAGCCTCGACCCGGGGATAAATTCACCCCTCCACTTT. This encodes CASLDPGINSPLHF.

This chain uses TRBV6-5 with TRBJ2-7; the D gene could be TRBD1 or TRBD2 (5 bases each). Germline lookup yields CDR1 MNHEY and CDR2 SVGAGI. Trimming removed 5 bases from V and 3 bases from J, with 11 bases in between. This CDR3 is built from 13 residues. The CDR3 region is CASSQAGGYEQYF. The CDR3 nucleotides read TGTGCCAGCAGTCAGGCTGGGGGCTACGAGCAGTACTTC.

This clone was found once. J is TRBJ2-1 and V is TRBV2; 10 nucleotides line up with TRBD2. The germline gives CDR1 SNHLY, CDR2 FYNNEI. The junction had 13 bases not matched to a gene; V was cut back by 6 bases and J by 2 bases. The length of the CDR3 is 18 residues. The CDR3 DNA reads as TGTGCCAGCAGAACATTGATTATAGCGGGAGGCACCTACAATGAGCAGTTCTTC. Amino acid sequence: CASRTLIIAGGTYNEQFF.